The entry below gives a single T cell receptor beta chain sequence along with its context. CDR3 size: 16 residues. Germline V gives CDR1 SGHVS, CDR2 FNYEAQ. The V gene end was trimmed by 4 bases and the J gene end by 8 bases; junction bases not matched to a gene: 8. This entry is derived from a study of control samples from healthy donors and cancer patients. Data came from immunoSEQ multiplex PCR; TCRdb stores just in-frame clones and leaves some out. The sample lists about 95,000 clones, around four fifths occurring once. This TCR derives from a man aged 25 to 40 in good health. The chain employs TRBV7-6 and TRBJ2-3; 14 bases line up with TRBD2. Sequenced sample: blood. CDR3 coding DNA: TGTGCCAGCAGCTCCGGACTAGCGGGGGGTCGTGGTACGCAGTATTTT. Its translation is CASSSGLAGGRGTQYF.